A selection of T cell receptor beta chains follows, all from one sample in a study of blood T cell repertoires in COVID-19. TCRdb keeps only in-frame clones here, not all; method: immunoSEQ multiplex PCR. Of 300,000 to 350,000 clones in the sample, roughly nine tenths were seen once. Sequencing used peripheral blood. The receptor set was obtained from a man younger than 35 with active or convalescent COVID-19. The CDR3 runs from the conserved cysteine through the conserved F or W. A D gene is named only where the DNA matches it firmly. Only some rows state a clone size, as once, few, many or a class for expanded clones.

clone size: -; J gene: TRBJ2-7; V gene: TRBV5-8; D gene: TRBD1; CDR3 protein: CASSDPGTASYEQYF; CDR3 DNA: TGTGCCAGCAGCGACCCCGGGACAGCGTCCTACGAGCAGTACTTC
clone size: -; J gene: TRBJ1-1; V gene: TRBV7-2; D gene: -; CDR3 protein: CASSLSPGTYNTEAFF; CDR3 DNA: TGTGCCAGCAGCTTATCCCCCGGGACTTATAACACTGAAGCTTTCTTT
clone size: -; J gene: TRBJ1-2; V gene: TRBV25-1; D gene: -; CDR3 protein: CASSELEQHHGYTF; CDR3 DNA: TGTGCCAGCAGTGAATTGGAGCAGCACCATGGCTACACCTTC
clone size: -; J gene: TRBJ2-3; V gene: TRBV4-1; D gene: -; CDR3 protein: CASREQGFGGSTDTQYF; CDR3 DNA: TGCGCCAGCAGAGAACAGGGGTTCGGGGGAAGCACAGATACGCAGTATTTT
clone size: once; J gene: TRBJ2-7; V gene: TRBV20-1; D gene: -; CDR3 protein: CSASIGGSTYEQYF; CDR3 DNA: TGCAGTGCTAGTATTGGCGGCAGTACCTACGAGCAGTACTTC
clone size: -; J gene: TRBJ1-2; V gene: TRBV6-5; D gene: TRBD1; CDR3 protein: CASSFAAGQGITF; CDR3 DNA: TGTGCCAGCAGTTTTGCCGCGGGACAGGGTATTACCTTC
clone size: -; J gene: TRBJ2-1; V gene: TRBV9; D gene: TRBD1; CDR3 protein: CASSVADRGAYNEQFF; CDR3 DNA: TGTGCCAGCAGCGTAGCTGACAGGGGCGCCTACAATGAGCAGTTCTTC
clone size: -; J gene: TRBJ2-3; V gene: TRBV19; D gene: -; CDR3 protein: CASSIRTDTQYF; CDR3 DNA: TGTGCCAGTAGTATACGGACAGATACGCAGTATTTT
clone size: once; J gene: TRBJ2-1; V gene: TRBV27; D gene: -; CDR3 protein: CASSPTAAPIYNEQFF; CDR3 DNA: TGTGCCAGCAGCCCGACTGCAGCCCCCATCTACAATGAGCAGTTCTTC
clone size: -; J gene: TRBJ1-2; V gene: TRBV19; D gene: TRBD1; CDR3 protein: CASSIDLNLGQGNYGYTF; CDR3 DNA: TGTGCCAGTAGTATAGATCTCAACCTGGGACAGGGGAACTATGGCTACACCTTC
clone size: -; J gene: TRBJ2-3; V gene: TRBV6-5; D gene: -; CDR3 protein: CASGGTDTQYF; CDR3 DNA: TGTGCCAGCGGCGGGACAGATACGCAGTATTTT
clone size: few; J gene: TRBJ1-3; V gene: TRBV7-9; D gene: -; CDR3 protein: CASSPGQAYLSGNTIYF; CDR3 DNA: TGTGCCAGCAGCCCGGGACAAGCCTATCTCTCTGGAAACACCATATATTTT
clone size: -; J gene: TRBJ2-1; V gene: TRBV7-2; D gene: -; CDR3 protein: CASSLGGPGLDEQFF; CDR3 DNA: TGTGCCAGCAGCTTAGGCGGTCCCGGATTGGATGAGCAGTTCTTC
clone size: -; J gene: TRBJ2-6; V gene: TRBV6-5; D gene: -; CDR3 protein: CASSYFWSSGANVLTF; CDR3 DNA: TGTGCCAGCAGTTACTTTTGGAGCTCTGGGGCCAACGTCCTGACTTTC
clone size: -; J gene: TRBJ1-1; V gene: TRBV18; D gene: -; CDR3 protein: CASSPPRPGATTEAFF; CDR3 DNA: TGTGCCAGCTCACCACCCCGTCCAGGGGCCACCACTGAAGCTTTCTTT
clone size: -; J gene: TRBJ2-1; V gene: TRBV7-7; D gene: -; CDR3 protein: CASSPGVSSYNEQFF; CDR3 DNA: TGTGCCAGCAGCCCGGGGGTGAGCTCCTACAATGAGCAGTTCTTC
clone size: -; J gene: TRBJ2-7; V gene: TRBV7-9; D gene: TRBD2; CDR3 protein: CASSLGGLAGDQQYF; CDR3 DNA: TGTGCCAGCAGCTTAGGGGGGCTAGCGGGAGATCAGCAGTACTTC
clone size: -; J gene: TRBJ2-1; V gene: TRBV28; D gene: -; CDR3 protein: CASSPLDRAVNNEQFF; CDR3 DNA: TGTGCCAGCAGTCCCCTGGACAGAGCTGTAAACAATGAGCAGTTCTTC
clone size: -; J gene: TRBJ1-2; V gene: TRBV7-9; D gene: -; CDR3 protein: CASSLTGVGYTF; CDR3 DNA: TGTGCCAGCAGCTTAACCGGGGTTGGCTACACCTTC
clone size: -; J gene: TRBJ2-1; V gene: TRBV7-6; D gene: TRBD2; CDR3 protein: CASSLTSVPSYNEQFF; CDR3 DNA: TGTGCCAGCAGCCTCACTAGCGTTCCCTCCTACAATGAGCAGTTCTTC
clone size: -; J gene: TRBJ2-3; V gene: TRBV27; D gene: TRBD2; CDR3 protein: CASSPPTSGSDTQYF; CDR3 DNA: TGTGCCAGCAGTCCCCCGACTAGCGGGTCAGATACGCAGTATTTT
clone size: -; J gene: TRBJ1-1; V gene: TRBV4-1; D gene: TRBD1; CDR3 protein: CASSHARSGQLVTEAFF; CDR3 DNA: TGCGCCAGCAGCCATGCTCGTTCGGGACAGCTCGTAACTGAAGCTTTCTTT